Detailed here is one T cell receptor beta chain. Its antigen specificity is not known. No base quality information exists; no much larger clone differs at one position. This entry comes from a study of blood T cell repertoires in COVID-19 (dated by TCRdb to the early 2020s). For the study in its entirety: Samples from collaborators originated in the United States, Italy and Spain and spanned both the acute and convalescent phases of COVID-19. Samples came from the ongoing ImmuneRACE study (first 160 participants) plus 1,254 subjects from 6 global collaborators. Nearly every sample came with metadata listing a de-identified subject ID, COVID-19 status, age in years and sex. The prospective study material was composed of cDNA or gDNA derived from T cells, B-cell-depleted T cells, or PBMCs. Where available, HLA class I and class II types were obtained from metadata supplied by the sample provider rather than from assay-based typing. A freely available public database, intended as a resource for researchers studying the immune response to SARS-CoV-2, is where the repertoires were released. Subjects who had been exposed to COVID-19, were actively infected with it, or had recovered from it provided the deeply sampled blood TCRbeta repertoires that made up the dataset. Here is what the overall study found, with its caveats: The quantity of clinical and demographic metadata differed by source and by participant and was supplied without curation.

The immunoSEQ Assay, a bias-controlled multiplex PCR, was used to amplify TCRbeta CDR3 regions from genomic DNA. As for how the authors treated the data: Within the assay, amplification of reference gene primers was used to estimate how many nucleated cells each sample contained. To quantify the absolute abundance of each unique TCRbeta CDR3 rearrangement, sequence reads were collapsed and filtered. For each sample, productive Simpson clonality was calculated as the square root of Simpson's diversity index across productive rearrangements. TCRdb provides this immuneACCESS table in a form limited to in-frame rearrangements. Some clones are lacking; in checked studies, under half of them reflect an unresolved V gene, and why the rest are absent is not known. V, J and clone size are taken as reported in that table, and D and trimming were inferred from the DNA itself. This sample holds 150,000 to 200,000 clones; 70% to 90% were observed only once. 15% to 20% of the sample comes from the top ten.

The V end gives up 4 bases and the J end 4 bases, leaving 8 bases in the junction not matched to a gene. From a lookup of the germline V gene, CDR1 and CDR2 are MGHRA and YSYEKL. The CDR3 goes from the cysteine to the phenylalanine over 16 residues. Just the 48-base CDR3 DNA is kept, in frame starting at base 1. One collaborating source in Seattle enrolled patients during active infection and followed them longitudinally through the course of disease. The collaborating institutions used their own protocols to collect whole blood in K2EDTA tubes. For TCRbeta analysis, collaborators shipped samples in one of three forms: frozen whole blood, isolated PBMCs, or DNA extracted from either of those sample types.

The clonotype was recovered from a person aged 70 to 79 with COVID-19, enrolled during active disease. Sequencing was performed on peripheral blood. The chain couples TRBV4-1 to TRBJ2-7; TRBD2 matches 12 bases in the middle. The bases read TGCGCCAGCAGCCTTACCTCTAGCGGGGGGGCATACGAGCAGTACTTC. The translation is CASSLTSSGGAYEQYF.